Listed below are T cell receptor beta chains from one sample, sequenced in a study of radiation and T cells in renal cell carcinoma. Measured with immunoSEQ multiplex PCR; TCRdb has only the in-frame clones, and not every one. The repertoire holds about 77,000 clones, with 83% as singletons. The sequencing used blood, collected from a patient whose treatment included radiotherapy and nephrectomy. The receptors come from a woman aged 60 to 75 with renal cell carcinoma. The CDR3 runs from the conserved cysteine through the conserved F or W. The D gene is left open where the match is weak. Clone size is not always given. Where it is, it says once, few, many or a class for expanded clones.

.	TRBV5-1	.	TRBJ2-5	CASSGTGETQYF	TGCGCCAGCAGCGGGACTGGGGAGACCCAGTACTTC
once	TRBV4-2	.	TRBJ2-2	CASSQDDRRAGELFF	TGTGCCAGCAGCCAAGATGACAGAAGGGCCGGGGAGCTGTTTTTT
.	TRBV5-4	TRBD1	TRBJ1-3	CASSVDRGAGNTIYF	TGTGCCAGCAGCGTTGACAGGGGAGCTGGAAACACCATATATTTT
.	TRBV5-5	.	TRBJ2-1	CASSPFWGTSNEQFF	TGTGCCAGCAGCCCCTTCTGGGGGACCTCCAATGAGCAGTTCTTC
.	TRBV27	.	TRBJ1-1	CASSLWANTEAFF	TGTGCCAGCAGTTTATGGGCGAACACTGAAGCTTTCTTT
.	TRBV7-9	TRBD1	TRBJ2-6	CASSSGQINLSGANVLTF	TGTGCCAGCAGCTCGGGACAGATTAATCTCTCTGGGGCCAACGTCCTGACTTTC
.	TRBV28	.	TRBJ2-3	CASSLDTPSTDTQYF	TGTGCCAGCAGTTTGGATACACCGAGCACAGATACGCAGTATTTT
.	TRBV9	.	TRBJ1-3	CASSVESGFGNTIYF	TGTGCCAGCAGCGTAGAGTCAGGATTTGGAAACACCATATATTTT
.	TRBV2	.	TRBJ1-4	CASSELKAEKLFF	TGTGCCAGCAGTGAGTTAAAGGCTGAAAAACTGTTTTTT
.	TRBV9	.	TRBJ2-5	CASSVGPQETQYF	TGTGCCAGCAGCGTAGGACCCCAAGAGACCCAGTACTTC
.	TRBV7-9	.	TRBJ2-3	CASSARGQDTQYF	TGTGCCAGCAGTGCAAGGGGTCAAGATACGCAGTATTTT
.	TRBV7-9	.	TRBJ2-1	CASSSGPYAFF	TGTGCCAGCAGCTCCGGACCCTATGCGTTCTTC
.	TRBV5-1	TRBD2	TRBJ2-3	CASSLRIAGTTDTQYF	TGCGCCAGCAGCTTGAGGATAGCGGGGACCACAGATACGCAGTATTTT
.	TRBV6-1	TRBD1	TRBJ1-5	CASSEDRGQWQPQHF	TGTGCCAGCAGTGAAGACAGGGGGCAGTGGCAGCCCCAGCATTTT